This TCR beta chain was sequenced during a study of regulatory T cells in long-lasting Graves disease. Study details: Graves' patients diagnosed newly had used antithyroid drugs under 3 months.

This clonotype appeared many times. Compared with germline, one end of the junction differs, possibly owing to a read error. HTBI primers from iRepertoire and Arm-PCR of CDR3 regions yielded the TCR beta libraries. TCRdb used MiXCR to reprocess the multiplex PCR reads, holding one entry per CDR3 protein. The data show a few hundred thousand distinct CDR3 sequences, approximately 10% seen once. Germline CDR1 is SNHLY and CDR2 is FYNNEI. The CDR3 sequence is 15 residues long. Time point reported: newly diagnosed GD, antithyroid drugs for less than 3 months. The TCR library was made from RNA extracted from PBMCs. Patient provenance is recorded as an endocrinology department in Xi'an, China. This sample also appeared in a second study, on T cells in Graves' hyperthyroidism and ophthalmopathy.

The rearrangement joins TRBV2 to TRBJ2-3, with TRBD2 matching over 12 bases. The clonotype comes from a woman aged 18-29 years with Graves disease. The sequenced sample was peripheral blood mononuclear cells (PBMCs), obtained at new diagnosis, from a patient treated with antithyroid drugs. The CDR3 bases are TGCGCCAGCAGCAGACTAGCGGGAGGCACAGATACGCAGTATTTT. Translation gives CASSRLAGGTDTQYF.